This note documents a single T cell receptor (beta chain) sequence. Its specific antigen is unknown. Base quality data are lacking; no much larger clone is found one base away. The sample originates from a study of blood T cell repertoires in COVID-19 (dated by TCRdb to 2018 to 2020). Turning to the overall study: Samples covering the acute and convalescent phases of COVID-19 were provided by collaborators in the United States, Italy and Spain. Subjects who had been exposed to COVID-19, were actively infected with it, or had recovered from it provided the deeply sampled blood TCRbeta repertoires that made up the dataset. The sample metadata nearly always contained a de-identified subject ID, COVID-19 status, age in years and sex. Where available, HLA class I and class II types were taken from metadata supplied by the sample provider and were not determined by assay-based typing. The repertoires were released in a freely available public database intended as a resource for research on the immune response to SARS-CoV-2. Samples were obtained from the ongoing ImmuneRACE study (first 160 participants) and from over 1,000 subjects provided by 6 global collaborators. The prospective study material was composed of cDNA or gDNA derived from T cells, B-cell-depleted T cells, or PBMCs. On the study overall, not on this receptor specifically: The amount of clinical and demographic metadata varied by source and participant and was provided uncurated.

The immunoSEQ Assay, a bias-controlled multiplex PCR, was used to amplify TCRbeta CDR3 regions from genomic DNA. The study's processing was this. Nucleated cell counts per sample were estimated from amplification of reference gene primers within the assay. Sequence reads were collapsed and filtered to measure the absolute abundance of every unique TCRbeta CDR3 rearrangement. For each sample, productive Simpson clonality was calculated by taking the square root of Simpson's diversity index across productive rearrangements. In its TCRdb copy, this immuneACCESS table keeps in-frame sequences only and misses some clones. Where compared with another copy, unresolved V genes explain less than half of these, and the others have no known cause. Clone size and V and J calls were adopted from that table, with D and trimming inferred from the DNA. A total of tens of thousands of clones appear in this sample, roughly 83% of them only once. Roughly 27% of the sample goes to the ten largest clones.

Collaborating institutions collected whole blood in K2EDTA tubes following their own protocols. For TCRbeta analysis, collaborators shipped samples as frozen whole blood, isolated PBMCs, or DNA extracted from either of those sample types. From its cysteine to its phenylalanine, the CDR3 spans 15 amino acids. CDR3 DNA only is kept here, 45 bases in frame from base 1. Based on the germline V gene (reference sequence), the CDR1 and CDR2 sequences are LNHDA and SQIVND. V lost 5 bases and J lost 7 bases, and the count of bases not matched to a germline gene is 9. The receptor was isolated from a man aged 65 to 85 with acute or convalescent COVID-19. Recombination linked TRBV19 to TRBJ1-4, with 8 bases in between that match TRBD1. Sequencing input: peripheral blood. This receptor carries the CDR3 CASSPQGARGEKLFF. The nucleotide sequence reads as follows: TGTGCCAGTAGTCCTCAGGGGGCCCGCGGTGAAAAACTGTTTTTT.